What follows describes a single TCR beta chain. Original handling: Junction-only sequences produced by ImmunoSEQ had no quality scores, so filtering differed. Sequencing used immunoSEQ multiplex PCR; TCRdb keeps in-frame clones, though not all of them. V and J calls and clone size are copied from that table; D and trimming were computed from the DNA. The data show about 2.1 million clones, roughly 95% seen once. Germline CDR1 is KGHSH and CDR2 is LQKENI. There are 17 residues in the CDR3. V lost 0 bases and J lost 5; bases outside the gene matches: 9. These data are taken from a study of shared clonotypes between healthy human individuals. CD8 cells regarded as naive lacked CD45RO, were positively chosen for CCR7, and omitted terminally differentiated effector memory CD45RA+ cells.

The receptor's source is a man aged 18 to 29 in good health. Some clones in this sample may be carry-over from other donors' samples. The chain uses TRBV18 and TRBJ2-5; 10 nucleotides match TRBD2. The material sequenced was naive CD8+ T cells from PBMCs. The CDR3 here is CASSPPRLAGTWETQYF. The CDR3 nucleotides are TGTGCCAGCTCACCACCGAGACTAGCGGGTACCTGGGAGACCCAGTACTTC.